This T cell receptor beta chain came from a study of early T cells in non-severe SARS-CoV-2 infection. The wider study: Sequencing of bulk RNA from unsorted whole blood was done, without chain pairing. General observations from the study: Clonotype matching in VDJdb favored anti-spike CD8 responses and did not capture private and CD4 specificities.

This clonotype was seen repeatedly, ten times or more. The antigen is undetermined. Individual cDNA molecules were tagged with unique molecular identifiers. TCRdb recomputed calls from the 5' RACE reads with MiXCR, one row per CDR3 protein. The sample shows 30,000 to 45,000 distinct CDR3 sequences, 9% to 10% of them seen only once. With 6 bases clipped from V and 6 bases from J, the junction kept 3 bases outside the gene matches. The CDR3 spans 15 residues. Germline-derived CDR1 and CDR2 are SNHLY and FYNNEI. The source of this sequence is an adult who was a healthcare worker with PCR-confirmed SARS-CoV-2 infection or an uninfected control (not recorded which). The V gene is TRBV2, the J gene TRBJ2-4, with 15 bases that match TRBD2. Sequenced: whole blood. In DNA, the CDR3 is TGTGCCAGCAGAGCGGGACTAGCGGGGGGAAACATTCAGTACTTC. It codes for CASRAGLAGGNIQYF. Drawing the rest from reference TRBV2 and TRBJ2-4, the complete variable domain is EPEVTQTPSHQVTQMGQEVILRCVPISNHLYFYWYRQILGQKVEFLVSFYNNEISEKSEIFDDQFSVERPDGSNFTLKIRSTKLEDSAMYFCASRAGLAGGNIQYFGAGTRLSVL.